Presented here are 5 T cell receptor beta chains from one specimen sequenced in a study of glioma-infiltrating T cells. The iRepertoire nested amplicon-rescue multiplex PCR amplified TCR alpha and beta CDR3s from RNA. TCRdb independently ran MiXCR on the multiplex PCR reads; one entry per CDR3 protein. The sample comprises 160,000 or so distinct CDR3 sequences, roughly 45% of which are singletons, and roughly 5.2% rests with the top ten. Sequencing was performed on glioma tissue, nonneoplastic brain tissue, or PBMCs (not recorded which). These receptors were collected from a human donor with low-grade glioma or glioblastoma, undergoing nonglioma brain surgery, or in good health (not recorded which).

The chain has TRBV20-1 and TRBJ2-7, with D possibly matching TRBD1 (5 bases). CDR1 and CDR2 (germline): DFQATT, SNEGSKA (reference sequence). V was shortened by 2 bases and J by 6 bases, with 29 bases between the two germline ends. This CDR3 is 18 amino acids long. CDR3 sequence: CSARPRSWLGTGVREQYF. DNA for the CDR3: TGCAGTGCTAGACCCAGATCATGGCTAGGTACAGGAGTACGCGAGCAGTACTTC.

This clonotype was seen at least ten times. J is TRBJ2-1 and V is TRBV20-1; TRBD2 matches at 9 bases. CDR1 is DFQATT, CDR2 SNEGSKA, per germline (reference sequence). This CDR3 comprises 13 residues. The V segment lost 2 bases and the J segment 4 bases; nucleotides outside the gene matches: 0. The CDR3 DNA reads TGCAGTGCTAGACTAGCGGGATACAATGAGCAGTTCTTC. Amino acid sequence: CSARLAGYNEQFF.

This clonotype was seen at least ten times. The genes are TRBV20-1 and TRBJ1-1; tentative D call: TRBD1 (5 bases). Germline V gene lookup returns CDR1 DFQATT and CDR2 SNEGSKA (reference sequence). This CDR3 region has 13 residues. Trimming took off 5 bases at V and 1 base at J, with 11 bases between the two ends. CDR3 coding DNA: TGCAGTGCTTTTCGACAGAGGAACACTGAAGCTTTCTTT. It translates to CSAFRQRNTEAFF.

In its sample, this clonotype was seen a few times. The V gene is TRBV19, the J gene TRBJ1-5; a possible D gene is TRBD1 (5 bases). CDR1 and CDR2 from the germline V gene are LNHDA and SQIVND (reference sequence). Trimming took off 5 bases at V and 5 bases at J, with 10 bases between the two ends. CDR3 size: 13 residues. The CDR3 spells CASSFQGDQPQHF. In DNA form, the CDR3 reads TGTGCCAGTAGTTTTCAGGGCGATCAGCCCCAGCATTTT. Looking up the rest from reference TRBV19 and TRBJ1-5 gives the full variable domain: DGGITQSPKYLFRKEGQNVTLSCEQNLNHDAMYWYRQDPGQGLRLIYYSQIVNDFQKGDIAEGYSVSREKKESFPLTVTSAQKNPTAFYLCASSFQGDQPQHFGDGTRLSIL.

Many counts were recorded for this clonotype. CDR3 residues: CASKEAGGPGEQYF. DNA for the CDR3: TGTGCCAGCAAGGAGGCGGGAGGGCCTGGGGAGCAGTACTTC. The rearrangement joins TRBV28 to TRBJ2-7, with 9 positions matching TRBD2. The CDR3 consists of 14 residues. Germline CDR1 MDHEN, CDR2 SYDVKM. V lost 7 bases, J lost 7 bases, and 11 bases stayed unmatched.